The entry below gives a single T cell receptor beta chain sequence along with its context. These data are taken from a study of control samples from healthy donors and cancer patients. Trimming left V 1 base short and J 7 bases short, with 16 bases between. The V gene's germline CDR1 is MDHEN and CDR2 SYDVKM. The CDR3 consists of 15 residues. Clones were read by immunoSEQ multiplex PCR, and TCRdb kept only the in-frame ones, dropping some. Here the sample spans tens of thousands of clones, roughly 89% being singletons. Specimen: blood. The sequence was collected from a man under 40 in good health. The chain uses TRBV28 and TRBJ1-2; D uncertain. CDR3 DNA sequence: TGTGCCAGCAGTTTATTATCTTCCGGTAATATTGGCTACACCTTC. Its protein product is CASSLLSSGNIGYTF.